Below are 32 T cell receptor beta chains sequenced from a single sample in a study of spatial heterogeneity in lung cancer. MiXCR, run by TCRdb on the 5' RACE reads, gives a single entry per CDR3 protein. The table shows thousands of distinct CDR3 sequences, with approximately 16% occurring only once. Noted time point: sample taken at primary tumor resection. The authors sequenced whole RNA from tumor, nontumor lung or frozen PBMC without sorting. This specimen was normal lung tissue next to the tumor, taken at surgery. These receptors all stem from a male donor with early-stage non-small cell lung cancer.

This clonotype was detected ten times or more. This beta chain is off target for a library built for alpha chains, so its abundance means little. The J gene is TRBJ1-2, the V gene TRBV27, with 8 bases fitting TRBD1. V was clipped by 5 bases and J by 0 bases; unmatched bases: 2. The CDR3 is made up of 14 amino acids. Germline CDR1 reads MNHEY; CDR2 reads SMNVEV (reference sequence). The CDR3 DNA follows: TGTGCCAGCAGTCCGGACAGGGCTAACTATGGCTACACCTTC. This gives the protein CASSPDRANYGYTF.

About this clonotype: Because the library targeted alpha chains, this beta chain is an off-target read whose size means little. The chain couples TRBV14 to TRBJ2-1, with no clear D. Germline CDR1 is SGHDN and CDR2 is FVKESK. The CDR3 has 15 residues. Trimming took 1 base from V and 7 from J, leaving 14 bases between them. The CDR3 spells CASSQVRVPGNEQFF. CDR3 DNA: TGTGCCAGCAGCCAAGTCCGGGTCCCCGGGAATGAGCAGTTCTTC.

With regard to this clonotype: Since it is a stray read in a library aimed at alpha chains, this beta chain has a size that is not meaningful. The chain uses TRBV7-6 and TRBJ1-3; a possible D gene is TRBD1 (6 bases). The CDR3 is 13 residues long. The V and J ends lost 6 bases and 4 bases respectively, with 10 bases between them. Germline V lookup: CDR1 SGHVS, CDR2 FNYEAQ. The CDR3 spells CASSTGPGNTIYF. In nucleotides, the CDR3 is TGTGCCAGCAGTACAGGGCCCGGAAACACCATATATTTT.

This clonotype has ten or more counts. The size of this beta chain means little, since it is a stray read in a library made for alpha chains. The chain's CDR3 is CATSRAGGLGTDTQYF. As DNA, the CDR3 is TGTGCCACCAGCAGAGCCGGGGGTCTCGGCACAGATACGCAGTATTTT. J is TRBJ2-3 and V is TRBV15; perhaps TRBD2 as D (6 bases). Germline V gene data show CDR1 as LNHNV and CDR2 as YYDKDF (reference sequence). V was clipped by 1 base and J by 1 base, with 12 bases between them. The CDR3 totals 16 residues. Using reference TRBV15 and TRBJ2-3 for the parts outside the CDR3, the full variable domain is DAMVIQNPRYQVTQFGKPVTLSCSQTLNHNVMYWYQQKSSQAPKLLFHYYDKDFNNEADTPDNFQSRRPNTSFCFLDIRSPGLGDTAMYLCATSRAGGLGTDTQYFGPGTRLTVL.

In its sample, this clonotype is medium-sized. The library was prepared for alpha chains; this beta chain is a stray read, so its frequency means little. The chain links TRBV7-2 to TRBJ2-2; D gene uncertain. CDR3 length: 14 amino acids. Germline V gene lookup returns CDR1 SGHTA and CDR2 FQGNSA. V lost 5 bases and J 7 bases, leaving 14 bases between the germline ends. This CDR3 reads CASSHGPANGELFF. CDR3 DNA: TGTGCCAGCAGCCACGGCCCAGCTAACGGGGAGCTGTTTTTT.

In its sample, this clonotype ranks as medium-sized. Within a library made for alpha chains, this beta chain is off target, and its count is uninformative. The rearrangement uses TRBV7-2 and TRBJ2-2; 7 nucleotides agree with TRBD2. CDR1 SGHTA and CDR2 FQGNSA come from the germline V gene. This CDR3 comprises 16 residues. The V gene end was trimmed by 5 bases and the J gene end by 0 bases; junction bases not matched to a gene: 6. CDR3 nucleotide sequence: TGTGCCAGCAGCGTCTCCGGGACTACGAACACCGGGGAGCTGTTTTTT. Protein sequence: CASSVSGTTNTGELFF. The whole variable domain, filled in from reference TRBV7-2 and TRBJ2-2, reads GAGVSQSPSNKVTEKGKDVELRCDPISGHTALYWYRQSLGQGLEFLIYFQGNSAPDKSGLPSDRFSAERTGGSVSTLTIQRTQQEDSAVYLCASSVSGTTNTGELFFGEGSRLTVL.

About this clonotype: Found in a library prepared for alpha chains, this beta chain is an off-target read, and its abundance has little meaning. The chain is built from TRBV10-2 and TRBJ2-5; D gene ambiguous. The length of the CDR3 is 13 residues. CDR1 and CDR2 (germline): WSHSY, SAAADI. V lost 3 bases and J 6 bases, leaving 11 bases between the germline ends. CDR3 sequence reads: CASSDWSPQTQYF. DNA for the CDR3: TGCGCCAGCAGTGATTGGTCCCCACAGACCCAGTACTTC.

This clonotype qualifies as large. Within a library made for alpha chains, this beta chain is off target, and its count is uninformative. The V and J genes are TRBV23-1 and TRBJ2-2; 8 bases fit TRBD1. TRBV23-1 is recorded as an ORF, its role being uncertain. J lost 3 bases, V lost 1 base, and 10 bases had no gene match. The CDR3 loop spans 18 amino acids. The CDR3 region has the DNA TGCGCCAGCAGTCAATGGGGCCTGGCAGGGGGCGACACCGGGGAGCTGTTTTTT. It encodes CASSQWGLAGGDTGELFF.

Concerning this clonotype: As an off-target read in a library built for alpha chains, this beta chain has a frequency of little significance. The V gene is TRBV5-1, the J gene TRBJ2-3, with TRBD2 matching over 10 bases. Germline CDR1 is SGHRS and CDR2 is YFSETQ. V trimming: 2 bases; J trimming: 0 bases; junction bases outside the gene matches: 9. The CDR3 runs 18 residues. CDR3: CASSFRLAGGDSTDTQYF. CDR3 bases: TGCGCCAGCAGCTTCCGTTTAGCGGGGGGCGATAGCACAGATACGCAGTATTTT.

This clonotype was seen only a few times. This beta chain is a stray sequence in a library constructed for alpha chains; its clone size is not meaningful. CDR3 sequence: CASSRDRSTGELFF. The CDR3 bases are TGCGCCAGCAGCCGGGACAGGTCAACCGGGGAGCTGTTTTTT. The chain carries TRBV5-1 and TRBJ2-2; 8 bases are a match to TRBD1. V was clipped by 4 bases and J by 5 bases; unmatched bases: 4. Germline CDR1 reads SGHRS; CDR2 reads YFSETQ. This CDR3 has 14 amino acids.

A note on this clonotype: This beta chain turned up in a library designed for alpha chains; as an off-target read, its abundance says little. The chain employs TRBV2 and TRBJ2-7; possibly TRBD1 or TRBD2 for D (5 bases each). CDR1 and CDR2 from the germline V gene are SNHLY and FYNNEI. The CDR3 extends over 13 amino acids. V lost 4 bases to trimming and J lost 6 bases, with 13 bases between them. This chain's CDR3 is CASSVQDWGEQYF. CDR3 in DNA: TGTGCCAGCAGTGTACAGGACTGGGGCGAGCAGTACTTC.

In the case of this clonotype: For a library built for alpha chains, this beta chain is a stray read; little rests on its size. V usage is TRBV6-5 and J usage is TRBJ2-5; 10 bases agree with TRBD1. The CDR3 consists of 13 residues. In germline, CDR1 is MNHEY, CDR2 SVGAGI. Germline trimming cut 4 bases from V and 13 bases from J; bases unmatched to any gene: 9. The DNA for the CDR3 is TGTGCCAGCAGTTTAGGGACAGGGGCTTCTTCGTACTTC. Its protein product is CASSLGTGASSYF.

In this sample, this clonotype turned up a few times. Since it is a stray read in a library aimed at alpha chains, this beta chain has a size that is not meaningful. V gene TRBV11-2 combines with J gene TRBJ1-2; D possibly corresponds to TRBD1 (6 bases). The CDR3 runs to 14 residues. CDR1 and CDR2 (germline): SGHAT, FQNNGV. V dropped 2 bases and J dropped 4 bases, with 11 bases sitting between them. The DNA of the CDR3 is TGTGCCAGCAGCTTAAACAGGGCGGGCTATGGCTACACCTTC. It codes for CASSLNRAGYGYTF.

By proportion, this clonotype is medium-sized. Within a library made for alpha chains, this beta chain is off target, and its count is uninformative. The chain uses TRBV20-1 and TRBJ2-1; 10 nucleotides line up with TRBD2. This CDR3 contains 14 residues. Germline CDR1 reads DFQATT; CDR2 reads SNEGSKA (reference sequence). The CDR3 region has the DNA TGCAGCGCAGGGGCTAGCGGGAGTTTCGGTGAGCAGTTCTTC. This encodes CSAGASGSFGEQFF.

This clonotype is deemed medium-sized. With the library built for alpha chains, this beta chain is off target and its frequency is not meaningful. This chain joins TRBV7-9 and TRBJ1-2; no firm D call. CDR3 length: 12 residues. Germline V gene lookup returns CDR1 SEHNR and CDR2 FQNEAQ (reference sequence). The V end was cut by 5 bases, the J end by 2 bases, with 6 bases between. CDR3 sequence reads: CASSLSNYGYTF. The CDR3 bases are TGTGCCAGCAGCCTTTCCAACTATGGCTACACCTTC. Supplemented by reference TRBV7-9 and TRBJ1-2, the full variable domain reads DTGVSQNPRHKITKRGQNVTFRCDPISEHNRLYWYRQTLGQGPEFLTYFQNEAQLEKSRLLSDRFSAERPKGSFSTLEIQRTEQGDSAMYLCASSLSNYGYTFGSGTRLTVV.

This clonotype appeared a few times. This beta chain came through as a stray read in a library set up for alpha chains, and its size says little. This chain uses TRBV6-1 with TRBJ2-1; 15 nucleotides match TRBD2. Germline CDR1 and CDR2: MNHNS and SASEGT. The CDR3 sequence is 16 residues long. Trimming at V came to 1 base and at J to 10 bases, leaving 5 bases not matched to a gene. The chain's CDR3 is CASSEVGLAGGPEQFF. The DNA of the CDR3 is TGTGCCAGCAGTGAAGTAGGACTAGCGGGAGGGCCGGAGCAGTTCTTC.

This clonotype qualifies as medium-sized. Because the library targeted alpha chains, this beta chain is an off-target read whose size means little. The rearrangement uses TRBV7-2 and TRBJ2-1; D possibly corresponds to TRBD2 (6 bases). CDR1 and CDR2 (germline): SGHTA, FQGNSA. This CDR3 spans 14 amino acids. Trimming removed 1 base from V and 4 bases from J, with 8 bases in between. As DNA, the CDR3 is TGTGCCAGCAGCTTAGGCGGGATGTACAATGAGCAGTTCTTC. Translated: CASSLGGMYNEQFF.

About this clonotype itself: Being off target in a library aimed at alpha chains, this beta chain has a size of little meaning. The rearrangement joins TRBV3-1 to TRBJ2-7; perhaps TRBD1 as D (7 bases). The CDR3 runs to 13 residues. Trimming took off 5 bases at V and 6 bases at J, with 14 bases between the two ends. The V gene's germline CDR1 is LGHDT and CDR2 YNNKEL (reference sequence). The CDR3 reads CASSTSEGAEQYF. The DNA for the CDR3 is TGTGCCAGCAGCACATCGGAGGGGGCCGAGCAGTACTTC.

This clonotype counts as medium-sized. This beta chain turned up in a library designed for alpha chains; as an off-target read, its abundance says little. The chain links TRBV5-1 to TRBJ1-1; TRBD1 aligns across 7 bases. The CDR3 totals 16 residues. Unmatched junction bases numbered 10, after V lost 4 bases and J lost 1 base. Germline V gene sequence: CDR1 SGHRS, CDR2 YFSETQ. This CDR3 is CASSVEGAQGNTEAFF. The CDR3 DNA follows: TGCGCCAGCAGCGTAGAGGGGGCGCAGGGGAACACTGAAGCTTTCTTT.

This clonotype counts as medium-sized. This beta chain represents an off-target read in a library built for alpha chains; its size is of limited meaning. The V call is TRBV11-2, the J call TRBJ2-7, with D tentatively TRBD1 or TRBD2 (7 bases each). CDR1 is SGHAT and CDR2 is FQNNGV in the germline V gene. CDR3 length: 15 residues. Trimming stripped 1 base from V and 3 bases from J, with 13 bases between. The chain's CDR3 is CASSLAGGGSYEQYV. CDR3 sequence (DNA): TGTGCCAGCAGCTTAGCAGGGGGGGGCAGCTACGAGCAGTACGTC.

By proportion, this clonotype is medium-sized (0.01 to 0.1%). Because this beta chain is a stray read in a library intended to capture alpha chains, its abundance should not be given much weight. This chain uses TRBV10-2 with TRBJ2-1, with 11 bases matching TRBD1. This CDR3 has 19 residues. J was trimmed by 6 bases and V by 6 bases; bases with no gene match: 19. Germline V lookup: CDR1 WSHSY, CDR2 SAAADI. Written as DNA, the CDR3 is TGCGCCAGCAGAGATCGATTGGACAGGGGGCCGTCTGGGGGCAATGAGCAGTTCTTC. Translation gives CASRDRLDRGPSGGNEQFF.

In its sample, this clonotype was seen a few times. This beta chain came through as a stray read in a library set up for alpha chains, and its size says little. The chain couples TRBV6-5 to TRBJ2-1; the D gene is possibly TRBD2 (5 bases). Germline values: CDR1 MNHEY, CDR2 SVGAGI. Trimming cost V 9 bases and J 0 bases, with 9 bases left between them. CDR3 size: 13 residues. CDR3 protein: CASSGYSYNEQFF. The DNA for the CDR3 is TGTGCCAGTTCGGGATACTCCTACAATGAGCAGTTCTTC.

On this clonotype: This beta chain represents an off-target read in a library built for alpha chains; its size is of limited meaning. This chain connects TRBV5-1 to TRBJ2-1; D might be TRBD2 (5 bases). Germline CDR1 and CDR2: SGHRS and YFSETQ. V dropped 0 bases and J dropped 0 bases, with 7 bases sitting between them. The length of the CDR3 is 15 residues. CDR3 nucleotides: TGCGCCAGCAGCTTGGATGGGAGCTCCTACAATGAGCAGTTCTTC. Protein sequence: CASSLDGSSYNEQFF.

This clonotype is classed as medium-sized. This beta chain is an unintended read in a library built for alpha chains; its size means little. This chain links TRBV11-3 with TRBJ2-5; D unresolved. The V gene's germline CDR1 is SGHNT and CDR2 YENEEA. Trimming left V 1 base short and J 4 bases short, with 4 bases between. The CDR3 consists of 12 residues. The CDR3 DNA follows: TGTGCCAGCAGCTTAGGGCCAGAGACCCAGTACTTC. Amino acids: CASSLGPETQYF.

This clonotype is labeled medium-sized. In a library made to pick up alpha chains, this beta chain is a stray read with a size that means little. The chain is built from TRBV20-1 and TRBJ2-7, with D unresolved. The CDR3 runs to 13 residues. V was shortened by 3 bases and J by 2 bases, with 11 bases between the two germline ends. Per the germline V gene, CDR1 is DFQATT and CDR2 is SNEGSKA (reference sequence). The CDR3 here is CSARQDLTYEQYV. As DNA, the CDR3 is TGCAGTGCTAGGCAAGATCTCACCTACGAGCAGTACGTC.

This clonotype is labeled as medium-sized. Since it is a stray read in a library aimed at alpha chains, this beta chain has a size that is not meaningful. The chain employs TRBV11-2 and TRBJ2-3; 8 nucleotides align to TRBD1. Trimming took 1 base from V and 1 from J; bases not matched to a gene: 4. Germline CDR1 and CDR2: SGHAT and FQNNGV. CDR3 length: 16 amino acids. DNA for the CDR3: TGTGCCAGCAGCTTAGTCGCGACAGGGGGCACAGATACGCAGTATTTT. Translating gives CASSLVATGGTDTQYF.

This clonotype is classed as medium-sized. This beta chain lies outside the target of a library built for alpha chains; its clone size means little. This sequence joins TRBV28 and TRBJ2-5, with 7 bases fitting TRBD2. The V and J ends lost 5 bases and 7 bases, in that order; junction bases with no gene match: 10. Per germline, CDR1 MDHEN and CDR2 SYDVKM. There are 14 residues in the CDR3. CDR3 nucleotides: TGTGCCAGCAGTATAGCGGGCAGCGAGGGGACCCAGTACTTC. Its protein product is CASSIAGSEGTQYF.

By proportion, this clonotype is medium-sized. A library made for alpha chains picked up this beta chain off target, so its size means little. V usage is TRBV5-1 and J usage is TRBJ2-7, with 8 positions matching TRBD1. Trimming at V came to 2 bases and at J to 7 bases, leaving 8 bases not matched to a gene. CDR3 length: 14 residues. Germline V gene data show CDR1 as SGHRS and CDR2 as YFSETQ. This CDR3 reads CASSLRQGMREQYF. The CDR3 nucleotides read TGCGCCAGCAGCTTAAGACAGGGGATGAGGGAGCAGTACTTC.

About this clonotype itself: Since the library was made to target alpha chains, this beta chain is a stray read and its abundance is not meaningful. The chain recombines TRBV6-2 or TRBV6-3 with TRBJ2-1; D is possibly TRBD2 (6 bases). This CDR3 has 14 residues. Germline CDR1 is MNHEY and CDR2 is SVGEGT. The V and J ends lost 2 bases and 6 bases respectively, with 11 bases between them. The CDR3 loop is CASSYRQGGNEQFF. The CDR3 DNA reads TGTGCCAGCAGTTACAGGCAGGGAGGCAATGAGCAGTTCTTC.

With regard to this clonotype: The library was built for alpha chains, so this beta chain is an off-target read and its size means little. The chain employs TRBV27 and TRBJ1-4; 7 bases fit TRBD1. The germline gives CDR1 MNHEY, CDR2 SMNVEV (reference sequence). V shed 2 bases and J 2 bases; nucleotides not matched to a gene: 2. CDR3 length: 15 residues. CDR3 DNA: TGTGCCAGCAGTTTAACGACAGGGACTAATGAAAAACTGTTTTTT. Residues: CASSLTTGTNEKLFF.

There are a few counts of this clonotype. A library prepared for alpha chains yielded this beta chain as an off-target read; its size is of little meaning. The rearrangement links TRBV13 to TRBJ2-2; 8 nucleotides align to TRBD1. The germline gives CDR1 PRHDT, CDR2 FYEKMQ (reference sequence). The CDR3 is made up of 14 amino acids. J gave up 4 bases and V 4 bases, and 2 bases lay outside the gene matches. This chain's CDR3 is CASSSGTGTGELFF. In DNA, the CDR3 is TGTGCCAGCAGCTCAGGGACAGGCACCGGGGAGCTGTTTTTT.

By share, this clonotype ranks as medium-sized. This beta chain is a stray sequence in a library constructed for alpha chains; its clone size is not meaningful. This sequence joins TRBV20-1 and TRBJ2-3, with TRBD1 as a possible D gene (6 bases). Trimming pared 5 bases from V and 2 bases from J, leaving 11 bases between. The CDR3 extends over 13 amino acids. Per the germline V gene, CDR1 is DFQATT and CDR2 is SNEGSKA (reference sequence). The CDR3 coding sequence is TGCAGTGCTGCCAGGGGTGACACAGATACGCAGTATTTT. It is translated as CSAARGDTDTQYF.